The rows below give T cell receptor beta chains drawn from one sample of a study of blood T cell repertoires in COVID-19. Assay: immunoSEQ multiplex PCR; the TCRdb copy retains only in-frame clones and omits some. This sample carries a few hundred thousand clones, 65% to 90% of them seen once, and the ten largest clones take 3.8%. Input material: PBMCs or T cells enriched from blood (not recorded which). These receptors were taken from a woman aged 40 to 55 with acute COVID-19. The conserved cysteine and the conserved F or W are not part of the CDR3 here. Each record gives: J gene, CDR3 length, V gene, CDR3 protein.

j_call: TRBJ2-1
cdr3_length: 14
v_call: TRBV9
cdr3_aa: ASSRLGTSGNDEQF

j_call: TRBJ2-1
cdr3_length: 13
v_call: TRBV28
cdr3_aa: ASSLYPQRGNEQF

j_call: TRBJ2-5
cdr3_length: 11
v_call: TRBV30
cdr3_aa: ACQDRAQETQY

j_call: TRBJ2-7
cdr3_length: 15
v_call: TRBV18
cdr3_aa: ASSREAQGAPSYEQY

j_call: TRBJ2-7
cdr3_length: 12
v_call: TRBV15
cdr3_aa: ATSRGPEANEQY

j_call: TRBJ1-1
cdr3_length: 11
v_call: TRBV29-1
cdr3_aa: SVDENKNTEAF

j_call: TRBJ2-1
cdr3_length: 13
v_call: TRBV20-1
cdr3_aa: SASYRGMSYNEQF

j_call: TRBJ2-7
cdr3_length: 10
v_call: TRBV19
cdr3_aa: ASSTGSYEQY

j_call: TRBJ1-5
cdr3_length: 11
v_call: TRBV19
cdr3_aa: ASTGYSNQPQH

j_call: TRBJ2-2
cdr3_length: 14
v_call: TRBV7-3
cdr3_aa: ASSPRRAANTGELF

j_call: TRBJ1-1
cdr3_length: 9
v_call: TRBV12-3/TRBV12-4
cdr3_aa: ASSFETEAF

j_call: TRBJ1-2
cdr3_length: 14
v_call: TRBV3-1/TRBV3-2
cdr3_aa: ASSQEAGQASGGYT

j_call: TRBJ2-7
cdr3_length: 15
v_call: TRBV28
cdr3_aa: ASSVQDSLGVNYEQY

j_call: TRBJ2-7
cdr3_length: 9
v_call: TRBV30
cdr3_aa: AWSANYEQY

j_call: TRBJ1-3
cdr3_length: 13
v_call: TRBV14
cdr3_aa: ASSFRGRSGNTIY

j_call: TRBJ2-1
cdr3_length: 13
v_call: TRBV5-4
cdr3_aa: ASSISGRSYNEQF

j_call: TRBJ2-3
cdr3_length: 13
v_call: TRBV15
cdr3_aa: ATSRVGGSTDTQY

j_call: TRBJ2-7
cdr3_length: 9
v_call: TRBV30
cdr3_aa: AWSLSYEQY

j_call: TRBJ1-5
cdr3_length: 12
v_call: TRBV5-1
cdr3_aa: ASSSGRNNQPQH

j_call: TRBJ1-1
cdr3_length: 11
v_call: TRBV28
cdr3_aa: ASSSSVRTEAF

j_call: TRBJ2-1
cdr3_length: 10
v_call: TRBV7-3
cdr3_aa: ASSLYRGEQF

j_call: TRBJ2-2
cdr3_length: 14
v_call: TRBV5-1
cdr3_aa: ASSLVPQGDTGELF

j_call: TRBJ2-7
cdr3_length: 12
v_call: TRBV13
cdr3_aa: ASSLAGGGYEQY

j_call: TRBJ1-2
cdr3_length: 13
v_call: TRBV27
cdr3_aa: ASSSLRVVNYGYT

j_call: TRBJ1-2
cdr3_length: 11
v_call: TRBV28
cdr3_aa: AGGDRINYGYT

j_call: TRBJ2-5
cdr3_length: 13
v_call: TRBV5-1
cdr3_aa: ASSLRQGVQETQY

j_call: TRBJ1-6
cdr3_length: 13
v_call: TRBV4-2
cdr3_aa: ASSQEEGHASPLH

j_call: TRBJ2-5
cdr3_length: 16
v_call: TRBV30
cdr3_aa: AWSRSRLRERYQETQY

j_call: TRBJ2-5
cdr3_length: 13
v_call: TRBV5-6
cdr3_aa: ASSRGLAGVETQY

j_call: TRBJ2-1
cdr3_length: 11
v_call: TRBV28
cdr3_aa: ASSPTDPTGQF

j_call: TRBJ2-2
cdr3_length: 17
v_call: TRBV27
cdr3_aa: ASSHGLAGGLLDTGELF

j_call: TRBJ2-1
cdr3_length: 16
v_call: TRBV6-1
cdr3_aa: ASSGSSGRWERDNEQF

j_call: TRBJ2-7
cdr3_length: 12
v_call: TRBV27
cdr3_aa: ASSPYSSSYEQY

j_call: TRBJ1-5
cdr3_length: 13
v_call: TRBV28
cdr3_aa: ASSLPRTGGQPQH